This entry describes one T cell receptor (beta chain). The antigen is unknown. These data come from a study of shared clonotypes between healthy human individuals. At the level of the study: Every donor yielded three CD4 naive, three CD4 memory, two CD8 naive and one CD8 memory plate.

The V and J ends lost 4 bases and 0 bases respectively, with 6 bases between them. The germline gives CDR1 MNHNY, CDR2 SVGAGI (reference sequence). The length of the CDR3 is 14 residues. General study results and limits: Though the depth was large, rarefaction showed that sorted-subset sequencing was incomplete.

Deep level was the assay's run setting. TCRdb keeps only in-frame clones here, not all; method: immunoSEQ multiplex PCR. Of around 2.5 million clones in the sample, approximately 93% were seen once. The material sequenced was naive CD4+ T cells from PBMCs. As for subset: CD45RA+ positively selected. The V gene is TRBV6-6, the J gene TRBJ2-2; D ambiguous. The sequence came from a man younger than 35 in good health. Some clones in this sample may be carry-over from other donors' samples. CDR3 DNA: TGTGCCAGCAGTTTGGAATCGAACACCGGGGAGCTGTTTTTT. This encodes CASSLESNTGELFF.